This TCR beta chain was obtained from a study of CD8 T cells in Susac syndrome. About 0.45 to 1 ug RNA was reverse transcribed with random hexamers. One entry per CDR3 protein, called by TCRdb with MiXCR from the immunoSEQ multiplex PCR reads. The sample has over 350,000 distinct CDR3 sequences; approximately 89% are singletons. Trimming cost V 3 bases and J 2 bases, with 14 bases left between them. This CDR3 region has 15 residues. Germline loops: CDR1 MGHRA, CDR2 YSYEKL. The clonotype comes from a human donor with multiple sclerosis. The rearrangement links TRBV4-1 to TRBJ2-7, with a weak D call TRBD2 (5 bases). Material for sequencing was CD8+ T cells from PBMCs. CDR3 amino acids: CASSHGRGNPYEQYF. CDR3 coding DNA: TGCGCCAGCAGCCATGGACGGGGTAACCCCTACGAGCAGTACTTC.